Each of the 9 T cell receptor beta chains below was sequenced from the same sample in a study of T cell changes during pregnancy in multiple sclerosis. This table comes from immunoSEQ multiplex PCR, and its TCRdb copy is limited to in-frame clones, with some not included. Of over 50,000 clones in the sample, about nine tenths were seen once. The source material was CD4+ T cells from peripheral blood mononuclear cells, sampled in the third trimester of pregnancy. The receptors derive from a female donor with multiple sclerosis, enrolled in a pregnancy study.

This clone was counted a few times. This chain connects TRBV7-7 to TRBJ2-2; the match to TRBD1 covers 7 bases. Germline loops: CDR1 SSHAT, CDR2 FNYEAQ (reference sequence). The CDR3 runs to 14 residues. V lost 5 bases and J lost 6; bases outside the gene matches: 6. The CDR3, as DNA: TGTGCCAGCAGCCCAGGGACAGTCGCCGGGGAGCTGTTTTTT. This sequence encodes CASSPGTVAGELFF. Supplemented by reference TRBV7-7 and TRBJ2-2, the full variable domain reads GAGVSQSPRYKVTKRGQDVTLRCDPISSHATLYWYQQALGQGPEFLTYFNYEAQPDKSGLPSDRFSAERPEGSISTLTIQRTEQRDSAMYRCASSPGTVAGELFFGEGSRLTVL.

V and J are TRBV7-2 and TRBJ2-3; possibly TRBD2 for D (7 bases). CDR3 length: 16 residues. The V end lost 1 base, the J end lost 5 bases, and 16 bases lay between the germline ends. Germline V CDR1 and CDR2: SGHTA, FQGNSA. The CDR3 DNA follows: TGTGCCAGCAGCTTAGGTGGGGGGGGGCCTGGAGATACGCAGTATTTT. This encodes CASSLGGGGPGDTQYF. The variable domain in full, with the rest retrieved from reference TRBV7-2 and TRBJ2-3, is GAGVSQSPSNKVTEKGKDVELRCDPISGHTALYWYRQSLGQGLEFLIYFQGNSAPDKSGLPSDRFSAERTGGSVSTLTIQRTQQEDSAVYLCASSLGGGGPGDTQYFGPGTRLTVL.

The V call is TRBV7-9, the J call TRBJ2-7; 15 bases are a match to TRBD2. V was pared by 5 bases and J by 6 bases, with 5 bases of the junction left unmatched. CDR1 SEHNR and CDR2 FQNEAQ come from the germline V gene (reference sequence). This CDR3 is 15 amino acids long. The CDR3 coding sequence is TGTGCCAGCAGCGCCGGGACTAGCGGGAGGCTCGAGCAGTACTTC. The encoded protein is CASSAGTSGRLEQYF. Supplemented by reference TRBV7-9 and TRBJ2-7, the full variable domain reads DTGVSQNPRHKITKRGQNVTFRCDPISEHNRLYWYRQTLGQGPEFLTYFQNEAQLEKSRLLSDRFSAERPKGSFSTLEIQRTEQGDSAMYLCASSAGTSGRLEQYFGPGTRLTVT.

The chain joins TRBV9 to TRBJ2-5; TRBD2 matches 10 bases. Looked up from germline, CDR1 is SGDLS and CDR2 is YYNGEE. The J segment lost 1 base and the V segment lost 4 bases, leaving 10 bases of the junction unmatched. This CDR3 spans 17 amino acids. The CDR3 protein is CASSRAGTSVSQETQYF. In nucleotides, the CDR3 is TGTGCCAGCAGCAGGGCGGGGACTAGCGTGTCCCAAGAGACCCAGTACTTC.

This clone was found once. The V call is TRBV5-1, the J call TRBJ2-5, with TRBD2 as a possible D gene (6 bases). The CDR3 is 13 residues long. The germline CDR1 and CDR2 sequences are SGHRS and YFSETQ. With 5 bases removed from V and 4 bases from J, the gap between germline ends came to 12 bases. CDR3 amino acids: CASSIVGGETQYF. The DNA for the CDR3 is TGCGCCAGCAGTATCGTGGGGGGAGAGACCCAGTACTTC.

The chain is built from TRBV5-1 and TRBJ1-4; 7 bases line up with TRBD1. Germline loops: CDR1 SGHRS, CDR2 YFSETQ. V shed 2 bases and J 2 bases; nucleotides not matched to a gene: 0. This CDR3 is 14 amino acids long. The CDR3 loop is CASSLQGTNEKLFF. CDR3 coding DNA: TGCGCCAGCAGCTTACAGGGGACTAATGAAAAACTGTTTTTT.

The chain is built from TRBV7-2 and TRBJ1-2; D is ambiguous. Germline V gene data show CDR1 as SGHTA and CDR2 as FQGNSA. There are 15 residues in the CDR3. Trimming removed 1 base at V and 8 bases at J, with 17 bases between. The DNA of the CDR3 is TGTGCCAGCAGCTTAGGTGGAGGGCCGCCCCGGGGCTACACCTTC. Amino acid sequence: CASSLGGGPPRGYTF.

Turning to this clone: Other DNA sequences of this sample code for an identical CDR3. The gene calls are TRBV5-1 and TRBJ1-5; D gene unclear. From germline, CDR1 is SGHRS and CDR2 YFSETQ. CDR3 length: 13 residues. V was shortened by 0 bases and J by 4 bases, with 5 bases between the two germline ends. The CDR3, as DNA: TGCGCCAGCAGCTTGGCGGGTAATCAGCCCCAGCATTTT. Translated: CASSLAGNQPQHF.

The rearrangement joins TRBV14 to TRBJ1-1; no clear D gene. CDR1 is SGHDN and CDR2 is FVKESK in the germline V gene. Deletions cut 1 base from V and 2 bases from J, with 17 bases between. This CDR3 is built from 17 residues. The CDR3 region has the DNA TGTGCCAGCAGCCAAGCATTTGGGTTGCGAGGAAACACTGAAGCTTTCTTT. Protein sequence: CASSQAFGLRGNTEAFF.